This is a list of T cell receptor beta chains from one sample in a study of immune cell composition in non-small cell lung cancer. Profiled with immunoSEQ multiplex PCR; TCRdb holds only in-frame clones, not every one. The repertoire consists of 4,500 to 6,000 clones, with 70% to 90% occurring once and the leading ten covering roughly 6.2%. The sequencing input was non-adjacent lung tissue. These receptors were collected from a human donor with non-small cell lung cancer. Some clones in this sample may be carry-over from other donors' samples. CDR3s include the opening cysteine and the closing phenylalanine or tryptophan. A D gene is named only where the DNA matches it firmly. Some rows have no size entry. The others give once, few or many, or a class for an expanded clone.

D | J | size | V | DNA | CDR3
TRBD1 | TRBJ1-1 | . | TRBV28 | TGTGCCAGCAGTTCCCCCGGGACAGCCGAAGCTTTCTTT | CASSSPGTAEAFF
TRBD2 | TRBJ2-1 | . | TRBV5-1 | TGCGCCAGCAGTAGGGCGGGAGACAGCAATGAGCAGTTCTTC | CASSRAGDSNEQFF
. | TRBJ1-1 | . | TRBV19 | TGTGCCAGTAGTATTCTGGGGCAGGGCACTGAAGCTTTCTTT | CASSILGQGTEAFF
. | TRBJ1-5 | . | TRBV20-1 | TGCAGTGCGCCGAGGGGGCAGCCCCAGCATTTT | CSAPRGQPQHF
. | TRBJ2-7 | . | TRBV7-2 | TGTGCCAGCAGCTTTTCACCTTCGGGCTCCTACGAGCAGTACTTC | CASSFSPSGSYEQYF
. | TRBJ2-5 | . | TRBV6-5 | TGTGCCAGCAGTTACTCGCGGGGAGCCGCACGGCACCAGTACTTC | CASSYSRGAARHQYF
. | TRBJ2-1 | . | TRBV6-1 | TGTGCCAGCAGTGTAAGAGGCTCCTACAATGAGCAGTTCTTC | CASSVRGSYNEQFF
TRBD2 | TRBJ2-3 | few | TRBV28 | TGTGCCAGCAGCCTAGCGGGAGGGGTCACAGATACGCAGTATTTT | CASSLAGGVTDTQYF
TRBD2 | TRBJ2-7 | . | TRBV28 | TGTGCCAGCAGTAAAGTGAGCTGGGGACTAGCAGGCGGCGAGCAGTACTTC | CASSKVSWGLAGGEQYF
. | TRBJ1-5 | . | TRBV28 | TGTGCCAGCAGTTTACCAAGAGGGCCCCAGCATTTT | CASSLPRGPQHF
. | TRBJ1-2 | . | TRBV6-6 | TGTGCCAGCAGCCCAGGGGCCCTCTATGGCTACACCTTC | CASSPGALYGYTF
TRBD1 | TRBJ1-2 | . | TRBV13 | TGTGCCAGCAGCTTGGGACAGGGGGCGAACTATGGCTACACCTTC | CASSLGQGANYGYTF
TRBD1 | TRBJ1-5 | . | TRBV28 | TGTGCCAGCAGCCCCGGGACAGGTTATAGCAATCAGCCCCAGCATTTT | CASSPGTGYSNQPQHF
TRBD1 | TRBJ2-1 | . | TRBV10-2 | TGCGCCAGCAGTGTAGGGACAGAGTACAATGAGCAGTTCTTC | CASSVGTEYNEQFF
TRBD2 | TRBJ2-6 | . | TRBV10-2 | TGCGCCAGCAGTGAGCGGGAGGGTAGCTCTGGGGCCAACGTCCTGACTTTC | CASSEREGSSGANVLTF
. | TRBJ2-1 | . | TRBV11-2 | TGTGCCAGCAGCCAAACACGCTCCTACAATGAGCAGTTCTTC | CASSQTRSYNEQFF
. | TRBJ2-7 | . | TRBV6-5 | TGTGCCAGCAGTTACTCTCATCAGGCCAGGATCGAGCAGTACTTC | CASSYSHQARIEQYF
. | TRBJ2-3 | . | TRBV7-9 | TGTGCCAGCAGCACATCTAGCCACATCACAGATACGCAGTATTTT | CASSTSSHITDTQYF
. | TRBJ1-5 | . | TRBV7-2 | TGTGCCAGCAGCTTGTTTTCCGGAGGGATCAATCAGCCCCAGCATTTT | CASSLFSGGINQPQHF
. | TRBJ2-1 | . | TRBV6-8 | TGTGCCAGCAGTCGGGACAAGCCTCTCCAATCCTACAATGAGCAGTTCTTC | CASSRDKPLQSYNEQFF
. | TRBJ1-1 | . | TRBV5-6 | TGTGCCAGCAGCTTATACTTGAACACTGAAGCTTTCTTT | CASSLYLNTEAFF
. | TRBJ1-4 | . | TRBV11-1 | TGTGCCAGCAGCTTTACAGGTTCAACTAATGAAAAACTGTTTTTT | CASSFTGSTNEKLFF
TRBD1 | TRBJ1-2 | . | TRBV7-2 | TGTGCCAGCAGCTTCGGTTCCGACAGGGGGAACTATGGCTACACCTTC | CASSFGSDRGNYGYTF
TRBD1 | TRBJ1-2 | once | TRBV7-9 | TGTGCCAGCAGCTTAGCGCGGGGCAGGGGGCAAGGCTACACCTTC | CASSLARGRGQGYTF
TRBD1 | TRBJ1-3 | . | TRBV28 | TGTGCCAGCAGTTTGGCCCCGGGACAGAGCTCTGGAAACACCATATATTTT | CASSLAPGQSSGNTIYF